This T cell receptor (beta chain) was observed in a study of blood T cells in healthy people across ages. Study as a whole: Per every two T cells, about one barcoded beta molecule was captured by template switching.

The ends were cut back, 2 bases at V and 6 bases at J, with 21 bases in the middle. The CDR3 sequence is 17 residues long. Per the germline V gene, CDR1 is SGHTS and CDR2 is YDEGEE. Primed by a sample-barcoded 5' primer and a J-beta primer mix, a second PCR proceeded for 7 to 11 cycles. Each TCR beta cDNA got a 12-nucleotide random molecular identifier. One entry per CDR3 protein results from TCRdb running MiXCR on the 5' RACE reads. The data show more than 1,000,000 distinct CDR3 sequences, roughly a quarter seen once. The data were also submitted as part of a second study, on T cells of mothers and their children.

V is TRBV5-8 and J is TRBJ2-4; possibly TRBD2 for D (6 bases). This receptor was identified in a girl aged 2 to 9 in good health. The sample comprised blood. In DNA form, the CDR3 reads TGTGCCAGCAGCTTCCGTGACCTAGGGGAGGATCTAAACATTCAGTACTTC. Translating it yields CASSFRDLGEDLNIQYF.